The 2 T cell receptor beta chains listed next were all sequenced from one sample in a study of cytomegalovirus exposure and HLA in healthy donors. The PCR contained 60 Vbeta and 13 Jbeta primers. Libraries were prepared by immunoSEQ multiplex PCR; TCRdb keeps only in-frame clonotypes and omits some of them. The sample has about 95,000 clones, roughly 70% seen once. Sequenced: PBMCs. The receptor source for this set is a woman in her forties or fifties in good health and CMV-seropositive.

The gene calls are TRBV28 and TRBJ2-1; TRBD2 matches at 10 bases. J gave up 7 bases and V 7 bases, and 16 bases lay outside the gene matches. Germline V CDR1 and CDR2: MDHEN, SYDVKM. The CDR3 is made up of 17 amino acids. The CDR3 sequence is CASTLGPSGRYENEQFF. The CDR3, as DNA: TGTGCCAGCACCTTAGGTCCTAGCGGGAGATATGAAAATGAGCAGTTCTTC.

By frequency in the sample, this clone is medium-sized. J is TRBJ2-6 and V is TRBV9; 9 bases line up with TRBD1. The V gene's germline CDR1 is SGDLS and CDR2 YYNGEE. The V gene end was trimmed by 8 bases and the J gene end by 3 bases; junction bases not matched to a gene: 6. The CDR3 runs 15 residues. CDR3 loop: CASGQGNIGANVLTF. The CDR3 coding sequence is TGTGCCAGTGGACAGGGGAATATTGGGGCCAACGTCCTGACTTTC.